This entry lists 3 T cell receptor beta chains sequenced from one sample in a study of blood T cell repertoires in COVID-19. Sequenced by immunoSEQ multiplex PCR; TCRdb stores in-frame clones only, minus some. The sample shows approximately 330,000 clones, 85% to 90% of them seen only once. What was sequenced was peripheral blood. All receptors derive from a woman aged 50 to 65 with active or convalescent COVID-19.

The chain links TRBV6-5 to TRBJ2-1, with D uncertain. Germline CDR1 and CDR2: MNHEY and SVGAGI. The CDR3 length is 13 residues. Trimming cost V 10 bases and J 2 bases, with 12 bases left between them. CDR3 nucleotide sequence: TGTGCCACAGATTCATATCCCTACAATGAGCAGTTCTTC. This translates into CATDSYPYNEQFF.

This clone was seen a handful of times. V usage is TRBV5-1 and J usage is TRBJ2-1, with 11 bases identical to TRBD2. The V segment lost 3 bases and the J segment 6 bases; nucleotides outside the gene matches: 5. The CDR3 spans 15 residues. Germline V CDR1 and CDR2: SGHRS, YFSETQ. The CDR3 bases are TGCGCCAGCAGCTCCATAGCGGGGGGGGGCAATGAGCAGTTCTTC. Its translation is CASSSIAGGGNEQFF.

The V call is TRBV28, the J call TRBJ1-1; unclear D gene. Trimming cost V 5 bases and J 1 base, with 17 bases left between them. The CDR3 sequence is 16 residues long. From germline, CDR1 is MDHEN and CDR2 SYDVKM. The CDR3 loop reads CASSTPTKGRNTEAFF. DNA for the CDR3: TGTGCCAGCAGTACCCCGACTAAGGGTCGGAACACTGAAGCTTTCTTT. Using reference TRBV28 and TRBJ1-1 for the parts outside the CDR3, the full variable domain is DVKVTQSSRYLVKRTGEKVFLECVQDMDHENMFWYRQDPGLGLRLIYFSYDVKMKEKGDIPEGYSVSREKKERFSLILESASTNQTSMYLCASSTPTKGRNTEAFFGQGTRLTVV.